Shown below are 27 T cell receptor beta chains from a single sample sequenced in a study of Tregs in tolerant kidney transplant recipients. Measured with immunoSEQ multiplex PCR; TCRdb has only the in-frame clones, and not every one. This repertoire shows about 240,000 clones, around 81% found once; its top ten account for under 0.65%. The sequencing input was CD4+ T cells from blood. Every receptor here comes from a human donor in good health.

J is TRBJ1-2 and V is TRBV20-1; D is undetermined. The V end lost 5 bases, the J end lost 5 bases, and 9 bases lay between the germline ends. CDR3 size: 11 residues. CDR1 is DFQATT, CDR2 SNEGSKA, per germline (reference sequence). Here the CDR3 reads CSAGGGYGYTF. As DNA, the CDR3 is TGCAGTGCTGGCGGAGGGTATGGCTACACCTTC.

This clone turned up a few times. The rearrangement joins TRBV11-2 to TRBJ1-2; no clear D. The CDR3 sequence is 12 residues long. Trimming removed 1 base at V and 4 bases at J, with 4 bases between. Germline V gene sequence: CDR1 SGHAT, CDR2 FQNNGV. The CDR3 loop reads CASSLGGYGYTF. The CDR3 DNA sequence: TGTGCCAGCAGCTTAGGGGGCTATGGCTACACCTTC. The variable domain in full, with the rest retrieved from reference TRBV11-2 and TRBJ1-2, is EAGVAQSPRYKIIEKRQSVAFWCNPISGHATLYWYQQILGQGPKLLIQFQNNGVVDDSQLPKDRFSAERLKGVDSTLKIQPAKLEDSAVYLCASSLGGYGYTFGSGTRLTVV.

The chain is built from TRBV29-1 and TRBJ2-1, with 8 nucleotides matching TRBD1. V gave up 2 bases and J gave up 6 bases; unmatched junction bases: 6. Germline V gives CDR1 SQVTM, CDR2 ANQGSEA. CDR3 length: 14 amino acids. The CDR3 coding sequence is TGCAGCGTTGAACGGGGGACAGGCTGCAATGAGCAGTTCTTC. This gives the protein CSVERGTGCNEQFF.

The genes are TRBV9 and TRBJ2-1, with 14 positions matching TRBD2. CDR3 length: 20 amino acids. With V trimmed by 4 bases and J by 0 bases, 12 bases remained unmatched. Germline CDR1 reads SGDLS; CDR2 reads YYNGEE. CDR3 in DNA: TGTGCCAGCAGCCCCTCCCGACTAGCGGGGGGGCCCGGCTCCTACAATGAGCAGTTCTTC. It specifies CASSPSRLAGGPGSYNEQFF. Drawing the rest from reference TRBV9 and TRBJ2-1, the complete variable domain is DSGVTQTPKHLITATGQRVTLRCSPRSGDLSVYWYQQSLDQGLQFLIQYYNGEERAKGNILERFSAQQFPDLHSELNLSSLELGDSALYFCASSPSRLAGGPGSYNEQFFGPGTRLTVL.

V and J are TRBV11-3 and TRBJ1-1; D is undetermined. Germline lookup yields CDR1 SGHNT and CDR2 YENEEA. V shed 4 bases and J shed 1 base, with 7 bases lying between them. The CDR3 sequence is 13 residues long. The CDR3 protein is CASSWSPNTEAFF. DNA for the CDR3: TGTGCCAGCAGCTGGAGCCCGAACACTGAAGCTTTCTTT.

V is TRBV5-4 and J is TRBJ2-1; 12 positions match TRBD2. Germline CDR1 and CDR2: SGHNT and YYREEE (reference sequence). V lost 1 base, J lost 8 bases, and 10 bases stayed unmatched. The CDR3 loop spans 17 amino acids. CDR3 sequence (DNA): TGTGCCAGCAGCTTGTTAAGGCTAGCGGGGGGGCTCGATGAGCAGTTCTTC. It encodes CASSLLRLAGGLDEQFF.

The chain employs TRBV21-1 and TRBJ2-2; the table's D gene call, TRBD1, was not cross checked with the DNA. TRBV21-1 is a known pseudogene. This CDR3 is built from 12 residues. CDR3: CASSTRDRGFVF. For the CDR3, the DNA is TGTGCCAGCAGCACAAGGGACAGGGGGTTTGTTTTT.

This chain connects TRBV19 to TRBJ2-1, with 7 bases lining up with TRBD1. The CDR3 loop spans 14 amino acids. CDR1 is LNHDA, CDR2 SQIVND, per germline (reference sequence). V was clipped by 7 bases and J by 8 bases; unmatched bases: 11. The chain's CDR3 is CASTPTGAGDEQFF. Here the CDR3 DNA reads TGTGCCAGTACCCCAACAGGGGCGGGCGATGAGCAGTTCTTC.

The rearrangement uses TRBV19 and TRBJ2-1, with D possibly called TRBD1 or TRBD2 (6 bases each). This CDR3 spans 15 amino acids. Looked up from germline, CDR1 is LNHDA and CDR2 is SQIVND (reference sequence). V lost 0 bases and J 4 bases, leaving 10 bases between the germline ends. CDR3 protein: CASSIERGAYNEQFF. CDR3 nucleotide sequence: TGTGCCAGTAGTATAGAAAGGGGGGCGTACAATGAGCAGTTCTTC.

This chain joins TRBV11-2 and TRBJ2-3; the D call may be TRBD1 or TRBD2 (5 bases each). V dropped 3 bases and J dropped 2 bases, with 12 bases sitting between them. The germline V gene has CDR1 SGHAT and CDR2 FQNNGV. CDR3 length equals 15 residues. CDR3 protein: CASSFGGPHTDTQYF. Written as DNA, the CDR3 is TGTGCCAGCAGCTTTGGGGGACCTCACACAGATACGCAGTATTTT.

This chain uses TRBV5-1 with TRBJ1-2, with D tentatively TRBD1 (5 bases). The CDR3 sequence is 15 residues long. Germline values: CDR1 SGHRS, CDR2 YFSETQ. Between the trimmed V and J ends, which lost 3 bases and 7 bases, there was a span of 19 bases. CDR3 nucleotide sequence: TGCGCCAGCAGCTCCACTTTGGTGGGGGGGTCTGGCTACACCTTC. Its protein product is CASSSTLVGGSGYTF. Full variable domain (rest looked up from reference TRBV5-1 and TRBJ1-2): KAGVTQTPRYLIKTRGQQVTLSCSPISGHRSVSWYQQTPGQGLQFLFEYFSETQRNKGNFPGRFSGRQFSNSRSEMNVSTLELGDSALYLCASSSTLVGGSGYTFGSGTRLTVV.

A word on this clone: The same CDR3 can be traced to other DNA sequences in this sample. The CDR3 region has the DNA TGTGCCAGCAGCTTAGGGACCGGAGGCTATGGCTACACCTTC. Protein: CASSLGTGGYGYTF. This chain uses TRBV7-9 with TRBJ1-2, with D uncertain. CDR3 size: 14 residues. Trimming took 1 base from V and 4 from J, leaving 10 bases between them. Germline CDR1 and CDR2: SEHNR and FQNEAQ (reference sequence).

The chain is built from TRBV19 and TRBJ2-1; TRBD1 matches 9 bases. Germline CDR1 is LNHDA and CDR2 is SQIVND (reference sequence). After removal of 4 bases from V and 7 bases from J, the junction contained 8 bases not matched to a gene. The CDR3 is 15 amino acids. This chain's CDR3 is CASSRRDRDSNEQFF. As DNA, the CDR3 is TGTGCCAGTAGTAGGAGGGACAGGGATTCTAATGAGCAGTTCTTC.

The table lists this clone with a count of one. The chain links TRBV9 to TRBJ1-1; D unresolved. Germline V gene sequence: CDR1 SGDLS, CDR2 YYNGEE. V lost 4 bases and J lost 11, with 18 bases in between. The CDR3 runs to 13 residues. CDR3 bases: TGTGCCAGCAGCAATAGAAGCGTCGCGGGGGCTTTCTTT. It yields the protein CASSNRSVAGAFF.

The V gene is TRBV19, the J gene TRBJ2-1; 9 nucleotides align to TRBD2. Germline trimming cut 4 bases from V and 6 bases from J; bases unmatched to any gene: 7. Germline-derived CDR1 and CDR2 are LNHDA and SQIVND (reference sequence). This CDR3 region has 15 residues. The CDR3 DNA sequence: TGTGCCAGTAGTACCAGCGGGAGGCCGGGCAATGAGCAGTTCTTC. Protein sequence: CASSTSGRPGNEQFF.

The V gene is TRBV18, the J gene TRBJ1-2; 7 bases line up with TRBD1. This CDR3 has 15 amino acids. J was trimmed by 3 bases and V by 6 bases; bases with no gene match: 10. CDR1 KGHSH and CDR2 LQKENI come from the germline V gene. The CDR3 coding sequence is TGTGCCAGCTCGACCCAGACAGGGTGGGACTATGGCTACACCTTC. This gives the protein CASSTQTGWDYGYTF.

The CDR3 reads CASSLSRGGNTEAFF. The CDR3 DNA reads TGTGCCAGCAGCCTATCACGAGGAGGGAACACTGAAGCTTTCTTT. The chain employs TRBV2 and TRBJ1-1; the D is unclear. The V gene lost 6 bases and the J gene lost 1 base, with 15 bases spanning the gap. Germline assignment: CDR1 SNHLY and CDR2 FYNNEI. The CDR3 spans 15 residues.

The rearrangement joins TRBV18 to TRBJ2-2; D possibly uses TRBD1 or TRBD2 (5 bases each). In germline, CDR1 is KGHSH, CDR2 LQKENI. CDR3 size: 17 residues. V lost 6 bases and J lost 5, with 22 bases in between. The chain's CDR3 is CASSNALGTASTGELFF. DNA for the CDR3: TGTGCCAGCTCTAACGCCCTTGGGACCGCGAGTACCGGGGAGCTGTTTTTT.

This rearrangement joins TRBV5-1 to TRBJ2-1, with TRBD2 matching over 7 bases. J gave up 0 bases and V 4 bases, and 7 bases lay outside the gene matches. Germline V gene data show CDR1 as SGHRS and CDR2 as YFSETQ. CDR3 size: 16 residues. In DNA form, the CDR3 reads TGCGCCAGCAGCCCTAGAGGCGGGGGCTCCTACAATGAGCAGTTCTTC. Residues: CASSPRGGGSYNEQFF.

Only a few counts were recorded for this clone. The chain combines TRBV5-1 with TRBJ2-1, with TRBD2 identical over 10 bases. This CDR3 comprises 13 residues. The ends lost 3 bases at V and 7 bases at J; junction bases unmatched: 1. Looked up from germline, CDR1 is SGHRS and CDR2 is YFSETQ. CDR3: CASSWGLANEQFF. CDR3 DNA: TGCGCCAGCAGCTGGGGACTAGCGAATGAGCAGTTCTTC. The whole variable domain, remainder taken from reference TRBV5-1 and TRBJ2-1, is KAGVTQTPRYLIKTRGQQVTLSCSPISGHRSVSWYQQTPGQGLQFLFEYFSETQRNKGNFPGRFSGRQFSNSRSEMNVSTLELGDSALYLCASSWGLANEQFFGPGTRLTVL.

The CDR3 DNA reads as TGTGCCAGCAGTTCACAGGGGGCGAGGGAGACCCAGTACTTC. Encoded protein: CASSSQGARETQYF. V and J are TRBV6-6 and TRBJ2-5, with 9 bases fitting TRBD1. This CDR3 is built from 14 residues. CDR1 and CDR2 from the germline V gene are MNHNY and SVGAGI (reference sequence). The V and J ends lost 4 bases and 5 bases, in that order; junction bases with no gene match: 5.

The rearrangement joins TRBV6-5 to TRBJ1-1; D perhaps matches TRBD1 (6 bases). The germline V gene has CDR1 MNHEY and CDR2 SVGAGI. The CDR3 totals 13 residues. Trimming cost V 6 bases and J 2 bases, with 10 bases left between them. CDR3 sequence: CASSRQVNTEAFF. The CDR3 DNA sequence: TGTGCCAGCAGCCGACAGGTTAACACTGAAGCTTTCTTT.

The chain couples TRBV9 to TRBJ2-7; 7 bases are a match to TRBD1. Per the germline V gene, CDR1 is SGDLS and CDR2 is YYNGEE. V shed 4 bases, J shed 2 bases, and the junction held 6 bases outside the gene matches. CDR3 length: 14 residues. DNA for the CDR3: TGTGCCAGCAGCCCCCAGACAGGGCCCTACGAGCAGTACTTC. Translation gives CASSPQTGPYEQYF.

The chain joins TRBV5-5 to TRBJ2-3; D not resolved. Per the germline V gene, CDR1 is SGHKS and CDR2 is YYEKEE (reference sequence). This CDR3 region has 13 residues. The V end lost 3 bases, the J end lost 9 bases, and 14 bases lay between the germline ends. The CDR3 DNA reads as TGTGCCAGCAGCTCTTCCGATCAACGCACGCAGTATTTT. Translation: CASSSSDQRTQYF.

This clone was detected once. The rearrangement links TRBV6-5 to TRBJ2-7, with unresolved D. The CDR3 length is 15 residues. Germline CDR1 reads MNHEY; CDR2 reads SVGAGI. The V end was cut by 6 bases, the J end by 3 bases, with 18 bases between. DNA for the CDR3: TGTGCCAGCAGCCTTAGGAACCAAAACTACTACGAGCAGTACTTC. This sequence encodes CASSLRNQNYYEQYF.

This rearrangement joins TRBV6-4 to TRBJ1-1; D is unresolved. The ends were cut back, 3 bases at V and 1 base at J, with 12 bases in the middle. Looked up from germline, CDR1 is MRHNA and CDR2 is SNTAGT. The CDR3 is 15 amino acids. This chain's CDR3 is CASSESTDPNTEAFF. CDR3 bases: TGTGCCAGCAGTGAATCCACGGACCCGAACACTGAAGCTTTCTTT.

V gene TRBV5-4 combines with J gene TRBJ1-2; D gene unclear. The V end was cut by 4 bases, the J end by 1 base, with 14 bases between. Per the germline V gene, CDR1 is SGHNT and CDR2 is YYREEE (reference sequence). CDR3 length: 15 amino acids. The CDR3 region has the DNA TGTGCCAGCAGCCTTCCTCCGGCAGTTAACTATGGCTACACCTTC. Residues: CASSLPPAVNYGYTF.